A single sample gave rise to the 7 T cell receptor beta chains below, sequenced in a study of shared clonotypes between healthy human individuals. Naive CD8 populations comprised CD45RO-negative cells positively selected for CCR7, excluding terminally differentiated effector memory CD45RA+ cells. Some clones are missing from TCRdb's copy, which holds only in-frame ones; the method was immunoSEQ multiplex PCR. The sample lists some 2 million clones, about 95% occurring once. Material for sequencing was naive CD8+ T cells sorted from blood. The receptors were sampled from a man between 18 and 29 years old in good health.

CDR3 sequence reads: CASSQKLAGGLRVADTQYF. The CDR3 nucleotides are TGTGCCAGCAGCCAAAAACTAGCGGGGGGGCTCCGGGTAGCAGATACGCAGTATTTT. The chain is built from TRBV7-9 and TRBJ2-3; 13 bases match TRBD2. With 5 bases clipped from V and 4 bases from J, the junction kept 15 bases outside the gene matches. CDR1 and CDR2 (germline): SEHNR, FQNEAQ (reference sequence). CDR3 size: 19 residues.

The chain uses TRBV6-1 and TRBJ2-7, with D possibly called TRBD1 or TRBD2 (6 bases each). Germline lookup yields CDR1 MNHNS and CDR2 SASEGT. The CDR3 length is 14 residues. V lost 2 bases, J lost 5 bases, and 13 bases lay in between. The CDR3 sequence: CASSEWRAGDEQYF. The CDR3, as DNA: TGTGCCAGCAGTGAATGGAGGGCAGGGGACGAGCAGTACTTC.

This rearrangement joins TRBV11-2 to TRBJ2-3; 10 bases are a match to TRBD2. Germline CDR1 and CDR2: SGHAT and FQNNGV. This CDR3 is built from 19 residues. The V segment lost 1 base and the J segment 6 bases; nucleotides outside the gene matches: 16. CDR3 amino acids: CASSLGYSLAGETTDTQYF. The CDR3 bases are TGTGCCAGCAGCTTAGGATATTCCCTAGCGGGAGAAACTACGGATACGCAGTATTTT.

About this clone: The same CDR3 can be traced to other DNA sequences in this sample. The rearrangement joins TRBV4-3 to TRBJ1-1, with TRBD1 as a possible D gene (5 bases). The CDR3 runs to 14 residues. Germline V gives CDR1 LGHNA, CDR2 YSLEER. V lost 0 bases, J lost 4 bases, and 9 bases lay in between. The DNA of the CDR3 is TGCGCCAGCAGCCAAGATGGGGGAGGCACTGAAGCTTTCTTT. Protein product: CASSQDGGGTEAFF.

The chain has TRBV2 and TRBJ2-5, with D possibly matching TRBD1 (6 bases). The CDR3 has 15 amino acids. Trimming shortened V by 7 bases and J by 3 bases, and 18 bases separated the two germline ends. Germline assignment: CDR1 SNHLY and CDR2 FYNNEI. As DNA, the CDR3 is TGTGCCAGCAAAAGGACAGTATCTATTAAAGAGACCCAGTACTTC. It codes for CASKRTVSIKETQYF.

The chain couples TRBV6-5 to TRBJ1-5, with D unclear. V was shortened by 2 bases and J by 4 bases, with 9 bases between the two germline ends. Germline CDR1 MNHEY, CDR2 SVGAGI. The CDR3 runs to 14 residues. The CDR3 nucleotides read TGTGCCAGCAGTTACGGTCATAGTAATCAGCCCCAGCATTTT. Protein: CASSYGHSNQPQHF.

This chain links TRBV30 with TRBJ2-3; weak D call: TRBD2 (6 bases). The CDR3 covers 17 residues. The V end was cut by 1 base, the J end by 2 bases, with 19 bases between. The germline CDR1 and CDR2 sequences are GTSNPN and SVGIG (reference sequence). CDR3 loop: CAWSGGDQQEDTDTQYF. CDR3 sequence (DNA): TGTGCCTGGAGTGGCGGGGACCAACAAGAGGACACAGATACGCAGTATTTT. Full variable domain (missing parts from reference TRBV30 and TRBJ2-3): SQTIHQWPATLVQPVGSPLSLECTVEGTSNPNLYWYRQAAGRGLQLLFYSVGIGQISSEVPQNLSASRPQDRQFILSSKKLLLSDSGFYLCAWSGGDQQEDTDTQYFGPGTRLTVL.